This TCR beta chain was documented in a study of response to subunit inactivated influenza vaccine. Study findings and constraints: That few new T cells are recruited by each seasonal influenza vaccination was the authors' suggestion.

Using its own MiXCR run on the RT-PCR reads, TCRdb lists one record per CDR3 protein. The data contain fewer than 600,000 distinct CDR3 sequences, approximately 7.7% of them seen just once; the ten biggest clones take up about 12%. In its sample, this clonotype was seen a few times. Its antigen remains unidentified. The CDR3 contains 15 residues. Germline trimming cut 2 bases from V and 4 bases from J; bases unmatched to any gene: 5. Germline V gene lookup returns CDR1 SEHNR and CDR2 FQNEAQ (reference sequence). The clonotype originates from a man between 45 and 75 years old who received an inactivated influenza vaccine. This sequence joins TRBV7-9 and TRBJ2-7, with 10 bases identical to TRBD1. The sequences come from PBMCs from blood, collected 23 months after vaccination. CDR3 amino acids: CASSLPGQGIYEQYF. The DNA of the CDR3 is TGTGCCAGCAGCTTACCGGGACAGGGGATATACGAGCAGTACTTC.